One sample yielded the 28 T cell receptor beta chains listed below, sequenced in a study of tumor-infiltrating lymphocytes in oesophageal squamous cell carcinoma (dated by TCRdb to 2016 to 2017). To prepare the library, PCR was applied. Data came from an Illumina HiSeq 2000. TCRdb reanalyzed the raw reads on its own, using fastp at Q25 for trimming and MiXCR for clone calling, and kept in-frame beta chains. Rows are combined by CDR3 protein, so each entry shows the most common genes and DNA. Present in this sample are about 25,000 distinct CDR3 sequences, about 40% of which were seen just once. About 23% of the sample belongs to the ten largest clones. The sample comprised esophageal tumor tissue. These receptors were collected from a male donor with esophageal squamous cell carcinoma.

This clonotype was seen only a few times. This sequence joins TRBV7-9 and TRBJ1-5; no definite D call. With 1 base removed from V and 2 bases from J, the gap between germline ends came to 6 bases. Germline V gene data show CDR1 as SEHNR and CDR2 as FQNEAQ (reference sequence). The CDR3 has 14 residues. For the CDR3, the DNA is TGTGCCAGCAGCTTAGTTGGGGGCAATCAGCCCCAGCATTTT. Translating gives CASSLVGGNQPQHF. Full variable domain (outside the CDR3, taken from reference TRBV7-9 and TRBJ1-5): DTGVSQNPRHKITKRGQNVTFRCDPISEHNRLYWYRQTLGQGPEFLTYFQNEAQLEKSRLLSDRFSAERPKGSFSTLEIQRTEQGDSAMYLCASSLVGGNQPQHFGDGTRLSIL.

This sequence joins TRBV5-1 and TRBJ2-7; 12 bases match TRBD2. With V trimmed by 4 bases and J by 4 bases, 6 bases remained unmatched. Germline V gene lookup returns CDR1 SGHRS and CDR2 YFSETQ. CDR3 length: 15 amino acids. CDR3 residues: CASSLLAGGLYEQYF. Here the CDR3 DNA reads TGCGCCAGCAGCCTACTAGCGGGGGGCCTTTACGAGCAGTACTTC.

Notes on this clonotype: Because the CDR3's place on the DNA is in doubt, the DNA is left out and the CDR3 is given as listed by TCRdb. This rearrangement joins TRBV27 to TRBJ2-6; the listed D gene, TRBD1, was not tested against the DNA. Germline CDR1 is MNHEY and CDR2 is SMNVEV (reference sequence). The CDR3 length is 15 residues, termini included. CDR3 amino acids: CASSPRTGGRLHLRF.

Only a few counts were recorded for this clonotype. This sequence joins TRBV20-1 and TRBJ2-4; no firm D call. The CDR3 length is 15 residues. The V end was cut by 6 bases, the J end by 0 bases, with 15 bases between. Germline loops: CDR1 DFQATT, CDR2 SNEGSKA (reference sequence). The CDR3 nucleotides read TGCAGTGCCAATCCCTCTAGGGTAGCCAAAAACATTCAGTACTTC. This translates into CSANPSRVAKNIQYF.

The genes are TRBV12-3 or TRBV12-4 and TRBJ2-2; D not resolved. V lost 3 bases and J 2 bases, leaving 10 bases between the germline ends. This CDR3 is built from 15 residues. This chain's CDR3 is CASSLSPPNTGELFF. CDR3 nucleotides: TGTGCCAGCAGTTTGAGTCCACCTAACACCGGGGAGCTGTTTTTT.

Many counts were recorded for this clonotype. The rearrangement links TRBV4-1 to TRBJ2-3; 10 nucleotides line up with TRBD2. V shed 0 bases, J shed 4 bases, and the junction held 13 bases outside the gene matches. The CDR3 sequence is 19 residues long. From germline, CDR1 is MGHRA and CDR2 YSYEKL. CDR3 sequence reads: CASSQERVAGGFLADTQYF. In DNA, the CDR3 is TGCGCCAGCAGCCAAGAACGAGTAGCGGGGGGTTTCTTGGCAGATACGCAGTATTTT.

Judged by abundance, this clonotype is large. CDR3 protein: CASSSRTGTGTRNEQFF. The CDR3 DNA reads as TGTGCCAGCAGCTCCAGGACCGGGACAGGGACTCGCAATGAGCAGTTCTTC. V gene TRBV7-9 combines with J gene TRBJ2-1; the match to TRBD1 covers 9 bases. The V gene's germline CDR1 is SEHNR and CDR2 FQNEAQ (reference sequence). The junction had 13 bases not matched to a gene; V was cut back by 4 bases and J by 6 bases. The CDR3 consists of 17 residues.

This clonotype was observed at least ten times. DNA of the CDR3: TGTGCCAGTAGTTTCGGGGTGTGGGGCAGCTCCTACGAGCAGTACTTC. It encodes CASSFGVWGSSYEQYF. V gene TRBV19 combines with J gene TRBJ2-7, with D perhaps matching TRBD1 or TRBD2 (5 bases each). Trimming cost V 5 bases and J 0 bases, with 17 bases left between them. Germline V gene sequence: CDR1 LNHDA, CDR2 SQIVND (reference sequence). The CDR3 has 16 residues.

This clonotype was counted ten times or more. The chain links TRBV7-9 to TRBJ2-1; D unclear. The J call is in doubt because the DNA end fits TRBJ2-7 better. In germline, CDR1 is SEHNR, CDR2 FQNEAQ (reference sequence). This CDR3 region has 11 residues. CDR3: CASSKYNEQYF. CDR3 bases: TGTGCCAGCAGCAAATACAATGAGCAGTACTTC.

CDR3 amino acids: CASFKGAGELFF. Here the CDR3 DNA reads TGTGCCAGCTTCAAGGGGGCCGGGGAGCTGTTTTTT. V gene TRBV6-6 combines with J gene TRBJ2-2; D might be TRBD1 (6 bases). V lost 8 bases to trimming and J lost 6 bases, with 10 bases between them. The CDR3 sequence is 12 residues long. Germline V gene data show CDR1 as MNHNY and CDR2 as SVGAGI (reference sequence).

This clonotype was detected a few times. The rearrangement links TRBV7-6 to TRBJ2-7, with D hard to call. The J call may be incorrect, as the DNA end agrees better with TRBJ2-5. The germline gives CDR1 SGHVS, CDR2 FNYEAQ. The CDR3 runs to 13 residues. The CDR3 region has the DNA TGTGCCAGCAGCTGGGGTAGGCAAGAGACCCAGTACTTC. This encodes CASSWGRQETQYF.

This clonotype was seen repeatedly, ten times or more. The chain employs TRBV4-1 and TRBJ1-5; D is undetermined. Germline V gives CDR1 MGHRA, CDR2 YSYEKL. There are 13 residues in the CDR3. The V end was cut by 3 bases, the J end by 4 bases, with 7 bases between. The CDR3 spells CASSQVLNQPQHF. The CDR3 region has the DNA TGCGCCAGCAGCCAGGTATTGAATCAGCCCCAGCATTTT.

On this clonotype itself: This CDR3 is missing its conserved last phenylalanine or tryptophan, likely due to a read error. It is unclear where the CDR3 begins or ends on the DNA, so no DNA is shown, and the CDR3 is as TCRdb lists it. The CDR3 region is CASSSGVNYGYTFGS. The V gene is TRBV5-5, the J gene TRBJ2-5. The CDR3 has 15 residues if both end residues are counted. The germline gives CDR1 SGHKS, CDR2 YYEKEE (reference sequence).

CDR3 amino acids: CACQGDQSRTQYF. CDR3 DNA sequence: TGTGCCTGCCAGGGGGACCAGTCCAGGACCCAGTACTTC. This chain joins TRBV6-1 and TRBJ2-5, with 7 bases matching TRBD1. Germline lookup yields CDR1 MNHNS and CDR2 SASEGT. The junction had 13 bases not matched to a gene; V was cut back by 11 bases and J by 7 bases. CDR3 length: 13 amino acids.

This clonotype was detected many times. This chain uses TRBV11-2 with TRBJ2-5; TRBD2 agrees at 12 bases. CDR3 length equals 18 residues. Trimming cost V 2 bases and J 4 bases; bases outside gene matches: 11. Germline CDR1 and CDR2: SGHAT and FQNNGV. The DNA of the CDR3 is TGTGCCAGCAGCTTATCCCTAGCGGGAGGGCCCTCCGGAGAGACCCAGTACTTC. This gives the protein CASSLSLAGGPSGETQYF.

This clonotype was detected only a few times. A read error may be the cause here, since a much bigger clone is one base away. The chain has TRBV12-3 or TRBV12-4 and TRBJ2-1; D possibly matches TRBD1 or TRBD2 (5 bases each). The last part of the DNA fits TRBJ2-7 better; the J call may be wrong. The CDR3 spans 11 residues. CDR3 loop: CASSGGVKQYF. For the CDR3, the DNA is TGTGCCAGCAGTGGGGGTGTAAAGCAGTACTTC.

Ten or more counts support this clonotype. The chain uses TRBV6-1 and TRBJ2-7; 10 nucleotides align to TRBD1. The CDR3 is 17 residues long. CDR1 and CDR2 from the germline V gene are MNHNS and SASEGT. V lost 8 bases and J lost 3; bases outside the gene matches: 16. In DNA, the CDR3 is TGTGCCAGCGGAAAAAGAAGCAGCCGGGACAGGGGCTACGAGCAGTACTTC. It specifies CASGKRSSRDRGYEQYF.

This clonotype was counted many times. CDR3 in DNA: TGTGCCAGCAGTGAGGGGGGCGAGACCCAGTACTTC. It specifies CASSEGGETQYF. This sequence joins TRBV2 and TRBJ2-5; D may match TRBD1 or TRBD2 (6 bases each). The V end lost 3 bases, the J end lost 5 bases, and 7 bases lay between the germline ends. The CDR3 is 12 amino acids. Germline CDR1 reads SNHLY; CDR2 reads FYNNEI.

The table lists this clonotype with a few counts. Given the absence of the conserved phenylalanine or tryptophan at the CDR3 end, a read error is likely. The DNA is left out, because the CDR3 cannot be placed on it with certainty; the CDR3 is given as TCRdb lists it. This rearrangement joins TRBV28 to TRBJ2-7; whether TRBD1, the table's D call, matches the DNA was not checked. Including both end residues, the CDR3 is 17 amino acids long. Germline lookup yields CDR1 MDHEN and CDR2 SYDVKM. This chain's CDR3 is CASSPYPGQGVEQYFGN.

The chain links TRBV6-1 to TRBJ2-7; maybe TRBD1 (6 bases). The CDR3 consists of 15 residues. CDR1 MNHNS and CDR2 SASEGT come from the germline V gene. The V and J ends lost 5 bases and 3 bases respectively, with 17 bases between them. In DNA, the CDR3 is TGTGCCAGCAGTCATCGCTATCCACAGGGCTACGAGCAGTACTTC. This sequence encodes CASSHRYPQGYEQYF.

This clonotype appeared many times. The chain employs TRBV6-1 and TRBJ1-2; perhaps TRBD1 as D (6 bases). The CDR3 contains 14 residues. Trimming took 5 bases from V and 3 from J, leaving 13 bases between them. Per germline, CDR1 MNHNS and CDR2 SASEGT. CDR3 residues: CASSYEGQDYGYTF. The CDR3 DNA reads TGTGCCAGCAGTTACGAGGGACAAGACTATGGCTACACCTTC.

CDR3 coding DNA: TGTGCCAGCAGCTTACAACAGGGAGGGCAGCCCCAGCATTTT. It translates to CASSLQQGGQPQHF. The genes are TRBV7-9 and TRBJ2-3, with D possibly TRBD1 on 6 matching bases. Matching the DNA end better, TRBJ1-5 makes the J call doubtful. This CDR3 has 14 amino acids. CDR1 SEHNR and CDR2 FQNEAQ come from the germline V gene (reference sequence).

This clonotype was picked up a small number of times. The V and J genes are TRBV19 and TRBJ2-1; 12 positions agree with TRBD2. In germline, CDR1 is LNHDA, CDR2 SQIVND (reference sequence). Germline trimming cut 3 bases from V and 2 bases from J; bases unmatched to any gene: 8. This CDR3 region has 18 residues. CDR3 residues: CASSIVASGRETYNEQFF. Here the CDR3 DNA reads TGTGCCAGTAGTATTGTGGCTAGCGGGAGGGAAACCTACAATGAGCAGTTCTTC.

This clonotype was found a few times. The chain uses TRBV19 and TRBJ1-4; D remains ambiguous. The germline V gene encodes CDR1 LNHDA and CDR2 SQIVND (reference sequence). The CDR3 length is 14 residues. V lost 6 bases to trimming and J lost 0 bases, with 8 bases between them. The CDR3 bases are TGTGCCAGTAGATTTGCTGCAACTAATGAAAAACTGTTTTTT. Translated, it gives CASRFAATNEKLFF.

This clonotype was found many times. This sequence joins TRBV11-3 and TRBJ2-1, with 8 bases fitting TRBD2. This CDR3 comprises 15 residues. The trim removed 2 bases at V and 4 bases at J, leaving 4 bases unmatched. In germline, CDR1 is SGHNT, CDR2 YENEEA. CDR3 sequence (DNA): TGTGCCAGCAGCTTAAGCGGGAGCCCTTACAATGAGCAGTTCTTC. It specifies CASSLSGSPYNEQFF.

This chain connects TRBV12-3 or TRBV12-4 to TRBJ1-2, with TRBD1 matching 8 bases. CDR3 length: 16 amino acids. J lost 2 bases, V lost 3 bases, and 8 bases had no gene match. CDR3 protein: CASSFRGGQGNYGYTF. CDR3 DNA: TGTGCCAGCAGTTTTAGGGGAGGACAGGGAAACTATGGCTACACCTTC.

In this sample, this clonotype turned up many times. A much larger clone differs from this one at a single base, so this may be a read error. The rearrangement uses TRBV12-3 or TRBV12-4 and TRBJ2-1; D is unresolved. The CDR3 loop spans 13 amino acids. Trimming took 3 bases from V and 10 from J, leaving 13 bases between them. The CDR3 protein is CASSLDRIREQFF. The DNA for the CDR3 is TGTGCCAGCAGTTTGGATAGGATCCGCGAGCAGTTCTTC.

The rearrangement uses TRBV10-3 and TRBJ1-1; D remains unclear. This CDR3 comprises 13 residues. Trimming left V 4 bases short and J 5 bases short, with 11 bases between. Germline lookup yields CDR1 ENHRY and CDR2 SYGVKD. The CDR3 region has the DNA TGTGCCATCAGTGGTGAGGTGTCGACTGAAGCTTTCTTT. It codes for CAISGEVSTEAFF.